Below are 28 T cell receptor beta chains sequenced from a single sample in a study of PD-1 blockade in mismatch repair-deficient tumors. The method was immunoSEQ multiplex PCR; TCRdb's version includes in-frame clones alone and lacks a portion of them. The data contain 120,000 or so clones, around 83% of them singletons. The sample here was peripheral blood, taken 44 weeks after starting pembrolizumab. The origin of the receptors is an adult with mismatch repair-deficient cancer.

The chain links TRBV2 to TRBJ1-2; D not resolved. The V and J ends lost 2 bases and 8 bases respectively, with 12 bases between them. The germline V gene has CDR1 SNHLY and CDR2 FYNNEI. The CDR3 contains 13 residues. DNA for the CDR3: TGTGCCAGCAGTGAAAGAGAGGAGCGGGGCTACACCTTC. It encodes CASSEREERGYTF.

The V gene is TRBV5-1, the J gene TRBJ2-7, with no clear D. From germline, CDR1 is SGHRS and CDR2 YFSETQ. Trimming removed 0 bases at V and 2 bases at J, with 9 bases between. This CDR3 has 14 amino acids. The DNA of the CDR3 is TGCGCCAGCAGCTTGGCCCCAGAAACCTACGAGCAGTACTTC. Its translation is CASSLAPETYEQYF.

This rearrangement joins TRBV14 to TRBJ2-7; D might be TRBD1 (5 bases). The germline CDR1 and CDR2 sequences are SGHDN and FVKESK. V was trimmed by 1 base and J by 3 bases, leaving 16 bases between them. The CDR3 is 16 residues long. The DNA for the CDR3 is TGTGCCAGCAGCCAAGGAAGGTCCCTGGGGCTCTACGAGCAGTACTTC. Its protein is CASSQGRSLGLYEQYF.

The rearrangement uses TRBV29-1 and TRBJ2-3, with 9 bases that match TRBD2. The germline V gene encodes CDR1 SQVTM and CDR2 ANQGSEA. The CDR3 has 17 residues. The V gene end was trimmed by 4 bases and the J gene end by 0 bases; junction bases not matched to a gene: 11. The CDR3 coding sequence is TGCAGCGTTGTAGGGGGAGGACTAGCGCCTAGCACAGATACGCAGTATTTT. Residues: CSVVGGGLAPSTDTQYF.

The rearrangement joins TRBV11-2 to TRBJ2-7, with D possibly being TRBD1 (6 bases). This CDR3 is built from 14 residues. Trimming pared 5 bases from V and 5 bases from J, leaving 16 bases between. Germline V CDR1 and CDR2: SGHAT, FQNNGV. CDR3 protein: CASSPDRQRNEQYF. The CDR3 bases are TGTGCCAGCAGCCCCGACAGGCAAAGGAACGAGCAGTACTTC.

The chain couples TRBV28 to TRBJ1-2; 7 bases line up with TRBD1. CDR1 and CDR2 (germline): MDHEN, SYDVKM. V lost 5 bases to trimming and J lost 2 bases; unmatched junction nucleotides: 5. The CDR3 loop spans 14 amino acids. This CDR3 is CASSRQGPNYGYTF. In DNA, the CDR3 is TGTGCCAGCAGTCGACAGGGCCCCAACTATGGCTACACCTTC.

The gene calls are TRBV7-2 and TRBJ2-1; the D is unclear. The CDR3 extends over 13 amino acids. The ends were cut back, 3 bases at V and 6 bases at J, with 9 bases in the middle. Per germline, CDR1 SGHTA and CDR2 FQGNSA. The CDR3 spells CASSLGRINEQFF. The CDR3 DNA is TGTGCCAGCAGCTTGGGTAGGATCAATGAGCAGTTCTTC.

The chain employs TRBV10-3 and TRBJ2-5; D is undetermined. This CDR3 region has 12 residues. The germline V gene has CDR1 ENHRY and CDR2 SYGVKD. With 3 bases removed from V and 4 bases from J, the gap between germline ends came to 6 bases. CDR3 nucleotides: TGTGCCATCAGTGATCCGGGAGAGACCCAGTACTTC. It specifies CAISDPGETQYF.

The V gene is TRBV28, the J gene TRBJ2-1, with 12 bases lining up with TRBD2. Germline assignment: CDR1 MDHEN and CDR2 SYDVKM. Trimming cost V 5 bases and J 7 bases; bases outside gene matches: 6. The length of the CDR3 is 15 residues. The CDR3 bases are TGTGCCAGCAGTCCTCTAGCGGGAGGGCCGAATGAGCAGTTCTTC. It is translated as CASSPLAGGPNEQFF. Complete variable domain (other parts from reference TRBV28 and TRBJ2-1): DVKVTQSSRYLVKRTGEKVFLECVQDMDHENMFWYRQDPGLGLRLIYFSYDVKMKEKGDIPEGYSVSREKKERFSLILESASTNQTSMYLCASSPLAGGPNEQFFGPGTRLTVL.

CDR3 DNA sequence: TGTGCCAGCAGCTTTCTATCGGATACGCAGTATTTT. Its translation: CASSFLSDTQYF. V is TRBV5-6 and J is TRBJ2-3; D remains ambiguous. Trimming removed 2 bases at V and 6 bases at J, with 7 bases between. The germline V gene has CDR1 SGHDT and CDR2 YYEEEE. The length of the CDR3 is 12 residues.

The chain uses TRBV18 and TRBJ1-3; the match to TRBD1 covers 7 bases. V lost 4 bases to trimming and J lost 3 bases; unmatched junction nucleotides: 6. The CDR3 has 15 residues. Per the germline V gene, CDR1 is KGHSH and CDR2 is LQKENI. The CDR3 bases are TGTGCCAGCTCACGCCAGGGGGGCCTTGGAAACACCATATATTTT. This sequence encodes CASSRQGGLGNTIYF. The full variable domain, in which reference TRBV18 and TRBJ1-3 provide the parts outside the CDR3, is NAGVMQNPRHLVRRRGQEARLRCSPMKGHSHVYWYRQLPEEGLKFMVYLQKENIIDESGMPKERFSAEFPKEGPSILRIQQVVRGDSAAYFCASSRQGGLGNTIYFGEGSWLTVV.

The chain employs TRBV4-2 and TRBJ2-5; D might be TRBD2 (6 bases). This CDR3 contains 15 residues. The V end was cut by 0 bases, the J end by 5 bases, with 13 bases between. CDR1 is LGHNA, CDR2 YNFKEQ, per germline. The CDR3 sequence is CASSQEISGTETQYF. CDR3 nucleotide sequence: TGTGCCAGCAGCCAAGAAATTAGCGGCACGGAGACCCAGTACTTC.

The chain recombines TRBV29-1 with TRBJ2-7; 10 bases are a match to TRBD1. The CDR3 has 15 residues. J gave up 1 base and V 0 bases, and 3 bases lay outside the gene matches. CDR1 is SQVTM and CDR2 is ANQGSEA in the germline V gene. The CDR3 sequence is CSVEDPGQGSYEQYF. The CDR3 bases are TGCAGCGTTGAAGATCCGGGACAGGGGTCCTACGAGCAGTACTTC.

The CDR3 loop reads CASSSPTRVVSDTQYF. CDR3 DNA sequence: TGTGCCAGCAGCTCCCCCACCCGCGTGGTCTCAGATACGCAGTATTTT. V and J are TRBV7-8 and TRBJ2-3; D not resolved. Trimming took off 4 bases at V and 4 bases at J, with 18 bases between the two ends. This CDR3 comprises 16 residues. Germline values: CDR1 SGHVS, CDR2 FQNEAQ.

V gene TRBV2 combines with J gene TRBJ2-5, with a possible D match to TRBD1 (7 bases). Per germline, CDR1 SNHLY and CDR2 FYNNEI. With 2 bases removed from V and 5 bases from J, the gap between germline ends came to 15 bases. This CDR3 contains 15 residues. CDR3: CASSEPRTGGETQYF. CDR3 coding DNA: TGTGCCAGCAGTGAACCCAGGACAGGAGGGGAGACCCAGTACTTC.

The rearrangement uses TRBV14 and TRBJ2-2; D might be TRBD1 (7 bases). CDR3 length: 16 residues. Germline V lookup: CDR1 SGHDN, CDR2 FVKESK. V dropped 1 base and J dropped 0 bases, with 9 bases sitting between them. The CDR3 loop is CASSQGRGPNTGELFF. The CDR3 DNA reads as TGTGCCAGCAGCCAAGGGAGGGGGCCGAACACCGGGGAGCTGTTTTTT.

The chain uses TRBV2 and TRBJ2-7, with a weak D call TRBD1 (5 bases). The length of the CDR3 is 14 residues. V was clipped by 6 bases and J by 6 bases, with 18 bases between them. The germline CDR1 and CDR2 sequences are SNHLY and FYNNEI. CDR3 nucleotide sequence: TGTGCCAGCAGCTTGTCCAGGGTTTTCGGCGAGCAGTACTTC. Amino acid sequence: CASSLSRVFGEQYF.

The chain couples TRBV4-2 to TRBJ1-1, with D possibly being TRBD1 (5 bases). The CDR3 is 14 amino acids. Germline CDR1 LGHNA, CDR2 YNFKEQ. Between the trimmed V and J ends, which lost 3 bases and 1 base, there was a span of 9 bases. The CDR3 region is CASSQVTGNTEAFF. The CDR3 coding sequence is TGTGCCAGCAGCCAGGTTACAGGGAACACTGAAGCTTTCTTT.

The chain has TRBV5-1 and TRBJ2-3, with 7 bases fitting TRBD2. V was pared by 4 bases and J by 1 base, with 6 bases of the junction left unmatched. The length of the CDR3 is 15 residues. Germline assignment: CDR1 SGHRS and CDR2 YFSETQ. The CDR3 DNA reads as TGCGCCAGCAGCGCCCGGGACTACCGCACAGATACGCAGTATTTT. Translating it yields CASSARDYRTDTQYF.

Only a few counts were recorded for this clone. The chain joins TRBV18 to TRBJ2-7; D gene unclear. CDR1 KGHSH and CDR2 LQKENI come from the germline V gene. Trimming shortened V by 1 base and J by 3 bases, and 7 bases separated the two germline ends. The CDR3 extends over 13 amino acids. CDR3 coding DNA: TGTGCCAGCTCACCACGGCGGCTCTACGAGCAGTACTTC. Encoded protein: CASSPRRLYEQYF.

Here the CDR3 reads CASRRDRGGAHQPQHF. The CDR3 coding sequence is TGTGCCAGCAGAAGAGACAGGGGGGGAGCCCATCAGCCCCAGCATTTT. V gene TRBV7-8 combines with J gene TRBJ1-5, with 9 bases matching TRBD1. Germline V lookup: CDR1 SGHVS, CDR2 FQNEAQ. V shed 6 bases, J shed 5 bases, and the junction held 11 bases outside the gene matches. This CDR3 region has 16 residues.

CDR3 DNA: TGCGCCAGCAGCCAAGATGTTCGGCGACGGGCTTTCTTT. Its translation is CASSQDVRRRAFF. The genes are TRBV4-3 and TRBJ1-1, with no clear D. The germline CDR1 and CDR2 sequences are LGHNA and YSLEER. The V end was cut by 0 bases, the J end by 11 bases, with 13 bases between. The CDR3 runs 13 residues.

The table lists this clone with a count of one. The CDR3 DNA reads as TGTGCCAGCAGCTTGCCCGGGGGGCTTAACACTGAAGCTTTCTTT. Protein sequence: CASSLPGGLNTEAFF. The rearrangement uses TRBV5-4 and TRBJ1-1; maybe TRBD1 (6 bases). The CDR3 is 15 residues long. CDR1 is SGHNT, CDR2 YYREEE, per germline (reference sequence). Trimming stripped 1 base from V and 2 bases from J, with 12 bases between.

This chain joins TRBV29-1 and TRBJ2-1, with TRBD2 matching over 8 bases. CDR1 and CDR2 (germline): SQVTM, ANQGSEA. J was trimmed by 0 bases and V by 7 bases; bases with no gene match: 8. CDR3 length equals 15 residues. CDR3 in amino acids: CSAWTSSFSYNEQFF. For the CDR3, the DNA is TGCAGCGCCTGGACTAGCAGCTTCTCCTACAATGAGCAGTTCTTC.

V is TRBV6-1 and J is TRBJ2-5; the D call may be TRBD1 or TRBD2 (5 bases each). The CDR3 consists of 16 residues. V was shortened by 3 bases and J by 5 bases, with 19 bases between the two germline ends. Germline V gene sequence: CDR1 MNHNS, CDR2 SASEGT. The CDR3, as DNA: TGTGCCAGCAGTGATGGCACAGGTTATTGGGGGGAGACCCAGTACTTC. This codes for CASSDGTGYWGETQYF.

The chain joins TRBV7-8 to TRBJ2-3, with a weak D call TRBD2 (6 bases). The V and J ends lost 8 bases and 4 bases respectively, with 16 bases between them. The CDR3 totals 14 residues. Germline loops: CDR1 SGHVS, CDR2 FQNEAQ. Here the CDR3 reads CASGRRGGADTQYF. The CDR3 bases are TGTGCCAGCGGCCGGCGGGGCGGCGCAGATACGCAGTATTTT.

The rearrangement uses TRBV6-5 and TRBJ2-7; D gene ambiguous. Trimming stripped 6 bases from V and 5 bases from J, with 17 bases between. The CDR3 has 14 residues. Germline lookup yields CDR1 MNHEY and CDR2 SVGAGI. The CDR3 DNA sequence: TGTGCCAGCAGACCAAAGACAAGCCTAAACGAGCAGTACTTC. Translation gives CASRPKTSLNEQYF.

The chain couples TRBV19 to TRBJ1-5; D gene uncertain. The germline gives CDR1 LNHDA, CDR2 SQIVND (reference sequence). Trimming shortened V by 5 bases and J by 0 bases, and 14 bases separated the two germline ends. The length of the CDR3 is 16 residues. The CDR3 loop reads CASSPTVFHSNQPQHF. Written as DNA, the CDR3 is TGTGCCAGTAGTCCCACAGTTTTCCATAGCAATCAGCCCCAGCATTTT.